This T cell receptor beta chain derives from a study of CD4 T cells in relation to SARS-CoV-2 and coronaviruses. The wider study: After approximately 10 days of antigen culture, PBMC TCR beta CDR3s were sequenced. Negative control cultures got HIV-1 Nef peptides or no peptide. General study results and limits: No donor gave both pre-pandemic and post-infection samples.

Some clones are missing from TCRdb's copy, which holds only in-frame ones; the method was immunoSEQ multiplex PCR. The data contain some 21,000 clones, more than 65% of them seen just once; the ten biggest clones take up about a fifth. In germline, CDR1 is LNHDA, CDR2 SQIVND (reference sequence). CDR3 length equals 17 residues. With V trimmed by 9 bases and J by 7 bases, 20 bases remained unmatched. As for this clone: Its antigen is as yet unknown.

CD4+ T cells from unexposed donors were obtained before the COVID-19 pandemic (2011-2018). The cells were cultured for 10 days before CD4+ T cells were isolated. The origin of this receptor is a human donor in good health. The sample consisted of CD4+ T cells from PBMCs, cultured in vitro. The chain joins TRBV19 to TRBJ2-1; 8 bases match TRBD1. The CDR3 DNA follows: TGTGCCAGCCTCGGTCGGAGAGGGGCAGGGGGCCGGAATGAGCAGTTCTTC. It encodes CASLGRRGAGGRNEQFF.